This note documents a single T cell receptor (beta chain) sequence. Relative to the germline gene, one junction end is altered; a read error may explain this. This record comes from a study of T cell changes during pregnancy in multiple sclerosis. Assay: immunoSEQ multiplex PCR; the TCRdb copy retains only in-frame clones and omits some. The data contain some 97,000 clones, around 93% of them singletons. This CDR3 has 15 residues. Germline values: CDR1 MDHEN, CDR2 SYDVKM. Sequencing used peripheral blood, obtained after pregnancy. The V gene is TRBV28, the J gene TRBJ1-4, with 7 nucleotides matching TRBD1. This TCR was recovered from a female donor with multiple sclerosis, enrolled in a pregnancy study. CDR3 loop: CASSSRQGRGSDAVF. Here the CDR3 DNA reads TGTGCCAGCAGTTCCCGACAGGGAAGGGGGAGTGATGCGGTTTTT.